This entry features one T cell receptor (beta chain) sequence. Here immunoSEQ multiplex PCR was the method, and the copy in TCRdb shows in-frame clones only, minus some. Among 85,000 to 95,000 clones, about 85% were seen once, and the ten largest hold approximately 15%. This entry comes from a study of control samples from healthy donors and cancer patients. This receptor was taken from a woman between 65 and 79 years old in good health. Sequenced material: blood.

CDR3 protein: CASSPHSSYEQYF. The CDR3 DNA follows: TGTGCCAGCAGCCCCCACAGCTCCTACGAGCAGTACTTC. V gene TRBV6-6 combines with J gene TRBJ2-7; D is unresolved. CDR3 length: 13 residues. Deletions cut 6 bases from V and 0 bases from J, with 9 bases between. Germline V gene data show CDR1 as MNHNY and CDR2 as SVGAGI (reference sequence).